These 2 T cell receptor beta chains were all obtained from the same sample, sequenced in a study of shared clonotypes between healthy human individuals. Clones were read by immunoSEQ multiplex PCR, and TCRdb kept only the in-frame ones, dropping some. The sample has about 110,000 clones; 68% are singletons. Material for sequencing was memory CD8+ T cells sorted from blood. Subset defined: CD45RO+ cells pooled with CCR7-negative TemRA cells. These receptors originate from a woman in her twenties or thirties in good health.

The J gene is TRBJ1-4, the V gene TRBV21-1; the tabulated D call, TRBD1, remains unverified against the DNA. TRBV21-1 is an annotated pseudogene. The CDR3 loop spans 14 amino acids. Here the CDR3 DNA reads TGTGCCAGCGAGAGAACAGGGACGGGGGAAAAACTGTTTTTT. Translation: CASERTGTGEKLFF.

The chain has TRBV19 and TRBJ2-3; tentative D call: TRBD2 (6 bases). This CDR3 spans 12 amino acids. Trimming stripped 0 bases from V and 10 bases from J, with 8 bases between. Germline CDR1 LNHDA, CDR2 SQIVND (reference sequence). The CDR3 bases are TGTGCCAGTAGTATAGAGGGAGGACCGCAGTATTTT. It codes for CASSIEGGPQYF. Full variable domain (outside the CDR3, taken from reference TRBV19 and TRBJ2-3): DGGITQSPKYLFRKEGQNVTLSCEQNLNHDAMYWYRQDPGQGLRLIYYSQIVNDFQKGDIAEGYSVSREKKESFPLTVTSAQKNPTAFYLCASSIEGGPQYFGPGTRLTVL.